This T cell receptor beta chain appears in the sequencing data of a study of OX40 agonist ivuxolimab in advanced cancers. Looking at the study overall: The costimulatory receptor OX40 (CD134) was targeted by ivuxolimab, a fully human IgG2 agonistic monoclonal antibody. Of the approximately 50 dose-escalation patients, hepatocellular carcinoma was present in 19, melanoma in around 15, renal cell carcinoma in 9 and head and neck cancer in 9. Intravenous ivuxolimab was administered to patients every 2 weeks at six dose levels: 0.01, 0.1, 0.3, 1.5, 3 and 10 mg/kg. Peripheral TCRbeta sequencing aimed to test whether ivuxolimab altered TCR sequence diversity and caused clonal T-cell expansion. Partial responses were achieved by three dose-escalation patients, of whom one had hepatocellular carcinoma and two had cutaneous melanoma. Patients were allowed to have had prior anti-PD-1, anti-PD-L1 or anti-CTLA-4 therapy, and 40% of the dose-escalation patients had previously received checkpoint inhibitors. The monotherapy dose-escalation portion (N of about 49 patients) of the phase I ivuxolimab trial is reported in the paper. In the dose-escalation cohort, 65% to 85% of patients were male, and the mean age was roughly 60 years with a range of roughly 23 to 79. General study outcomes and caveats: At doses from 0.1 to 3.0 mg/kg, clonal expansion was seen in both CD4+ and CD8+ blood T cells between baseline and week 6. Low levels of normalized T-cell clonal expansion were also seen in some patients who did not respond. Which antigens the clonally expanded peripheral T cells were specific for was not determined. In partial responders in the 0.1-3.0 mg/kg groups, normalized peripheral clonal expansion was found to be among the lowest, especially among CD8+ T cells. After ivuxolimab, expanded clones were on average more numerous among CD8+ T cells than among CD4+ T cells.

For sequencing of the TCRbeta CDR3 region, genomic DNA was extracted from the sorted cells. The immunoSEQ Assay was used for sequencing of TCRbeta CDR3 regions. As stored in TCRdb, this immuneACCESS dataset retains in-frame rearrangements with V and J assigned. A fraction of the clones does not appear; measured against another copy, unresolved V genes explain less than half of the discrepancy, and the remainder lacks a known reason. The table for this sample lists more than 65,000 clones; roughly 92% of them were counted only once. The top ten clonotypes cover about 0.3% of the sample. Sequences MNHEY (CDR1) and SMNVEV (CDR2) are obtained from the germline V gene (reference sequence). From cysteine to phenylalanine, the CDR3 is 13 amino acids long. Only CDR3 DNA remains: 39 bases, in frame from the first base. The V and J ends are trimmed by 0 bases and 7 bases, leaving 10 bases between them. For this clone: What this receptor recognizes is not known. No base-level quality is on record; no much larger clone is a single base apart.

The trial excluded patients who had a history of autoimmune disease or who were on systemic immunosuppression. Peripheral blood for TCR sequencing was collected from all dose cohorts at baseline, on cycle 4 day 1, and on cycle 7 day 1. The samples were drawn from a first-in-human, open-label, multicenter phase I dose-escalation trial of ivuxolimab. Adults with locally advanced or metastatic melanoma, renal cell carcinoma, hepatocellular carcinoma or head and neck squamous cell carcinoma were enrolled in the trial. Before TCR sequencing, CD4+ T cells and CD8+ T cells from peripheral blood were sorted into separate populations.

The chain joins TRBV27 to TRBJ2-7, with TRBD2 perhaps the D gene, on 5 matching bases. Sequenced here: CD4+ or CD8+ T cells sorted from blood, sampled in a trial of the OX40 agonist ivuxolimab. This TCR came from an adult with an advanced solid tumor such as melanoma, head and neck, liver or kidney cancer. Here the CDR3 is given as CASSLSGSGEQYF. The sequence in DNA is TGTGCCAGCAGTTTATCAGGTTCGGGGGAGCAGTACTTC.